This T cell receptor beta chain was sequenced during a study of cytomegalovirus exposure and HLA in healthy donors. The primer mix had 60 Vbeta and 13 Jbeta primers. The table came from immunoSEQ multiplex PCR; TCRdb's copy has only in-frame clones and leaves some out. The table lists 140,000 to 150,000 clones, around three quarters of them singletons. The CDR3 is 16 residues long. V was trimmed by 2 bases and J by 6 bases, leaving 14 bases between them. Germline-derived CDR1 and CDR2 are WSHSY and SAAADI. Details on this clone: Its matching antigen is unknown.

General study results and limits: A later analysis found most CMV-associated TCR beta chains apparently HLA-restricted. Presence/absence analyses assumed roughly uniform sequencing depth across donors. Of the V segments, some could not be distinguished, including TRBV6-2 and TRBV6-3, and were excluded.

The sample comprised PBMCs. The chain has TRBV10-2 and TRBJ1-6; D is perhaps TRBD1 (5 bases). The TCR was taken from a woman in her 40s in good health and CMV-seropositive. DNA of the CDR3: TGCGCCAGCAGTGAGGGGGGGGGACGGGTTAATTCACCCCTCCACTTT. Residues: CASSEGGGRVNSPLHF.